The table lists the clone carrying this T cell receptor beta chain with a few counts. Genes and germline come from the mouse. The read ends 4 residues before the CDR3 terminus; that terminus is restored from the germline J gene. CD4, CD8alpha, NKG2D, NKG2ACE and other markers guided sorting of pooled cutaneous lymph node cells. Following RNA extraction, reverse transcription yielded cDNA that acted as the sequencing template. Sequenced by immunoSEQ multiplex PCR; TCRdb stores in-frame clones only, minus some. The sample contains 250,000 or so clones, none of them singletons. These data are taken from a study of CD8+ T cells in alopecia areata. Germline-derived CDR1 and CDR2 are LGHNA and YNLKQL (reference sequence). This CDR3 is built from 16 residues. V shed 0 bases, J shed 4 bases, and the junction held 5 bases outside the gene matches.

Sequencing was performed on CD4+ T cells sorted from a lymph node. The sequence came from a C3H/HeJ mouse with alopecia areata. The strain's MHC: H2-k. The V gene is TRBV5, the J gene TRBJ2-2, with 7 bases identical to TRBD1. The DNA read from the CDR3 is TGTGCCAGCAGCCAAGATCCAGGGGACAGCACCGGG. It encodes CASSQDPGDSTG. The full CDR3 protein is CASSQDPGDSTGQLYF.